This TCR beta chain was recorded in a study of metastatic and nonmetastatic thyroid tumors. Whole-study context: It was across blood and tumor or nodule tissue from malignant and benign thyroid patients that repertoires were compared. Study-level results: Reported TCR beta diversity, measured in blood and tumor, was significantly higher for malignant thyroid tumors than for benign nodules.

CDR3 size: 15 residues. Germline V lookup: CDR1 SGHNT, CDR2 YENEEA. V was clipped by 5 bases and J by 2 bases, with 12 bases between them. In the original workflow: Differences in CDR3 between clinicopathological groups were drawn on to build a classifier intended to discriminate distant-metastatic papillary thyroid cancer patients. TCRdb reassembled clones from the PCR reads with MiXCR. None of the V and J calls come from the authors' own analysis; TCRdb made them. The sample shows about 20,000 clones, about a quarter of them seen only once. Thyroid surgery was performed in patients who had received no treatment beforehand. A note on this clone: Its antigen is unknown.

This chain joins TRBV11-3 and TRBJ2-2, with D unresolved. This TCR came from a female donor with papillary thyroid cancer or a benign thyroid nodule (not recorded which). Some clones in this sample may be carry-over from other donors' samples. The sequencing input was blood. The CDR3 region is CASSPLGSNTGELFF. The CDR3 coding sequence is TGTGCCAGCAGCCCTCTAGGGTCAAACACCGGGGAGCTGTTTTTT.